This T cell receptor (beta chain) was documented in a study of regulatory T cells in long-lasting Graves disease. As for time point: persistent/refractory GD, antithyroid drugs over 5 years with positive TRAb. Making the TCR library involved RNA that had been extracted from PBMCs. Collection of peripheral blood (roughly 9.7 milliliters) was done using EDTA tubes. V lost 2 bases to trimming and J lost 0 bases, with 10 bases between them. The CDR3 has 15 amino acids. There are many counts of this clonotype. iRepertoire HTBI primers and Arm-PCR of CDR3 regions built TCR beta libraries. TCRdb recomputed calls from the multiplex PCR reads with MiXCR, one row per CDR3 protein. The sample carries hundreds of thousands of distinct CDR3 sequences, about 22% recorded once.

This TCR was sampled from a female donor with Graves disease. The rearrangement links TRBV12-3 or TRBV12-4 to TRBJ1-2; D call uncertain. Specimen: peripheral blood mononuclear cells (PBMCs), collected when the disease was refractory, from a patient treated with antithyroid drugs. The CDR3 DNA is TGTGCCAGCAGTTTACGGAGGACGGCTAACTATGGCTACACCTTC. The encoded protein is CASSLRRTANYGYTF.